This T cell receptor (beta chain) was sequenced during a study of blood T cell repertoires in COVID-19 (dated by TCRdb to about 2020). For the study in its entirety: Samples covering the acute and convalescent phases of COVID-19 were provided by collaborators in the United States, Italy and Spain. Deeply sampled blood TCRbeta repertoires from subjects exposed to, actively infected with, or recovered from COVID-19 were included in the dataset. The material from the prospective study consisted of cDNA or gDNA derived from T cells, B-cell-depleted T cells, or PBMCs. The samples were drawn from the first 160 participants of the ongoing ImmuneRACE study and from under 1,500 subjects provided by 6 global collaborators. Where available, HLA class I and class II types were obtained from metadata supplied by the sample provider rather than from assay-based typing. A de-identified subject ID, COVID-19 status, age in years and sex were almost always included in the sample metadata. The repertoires were made available in a free public database intended to serve as a resource for research on the immune response to SARS-CoV-2. The paper as a whole reports these results and caveats: The amount of clinical and demographic metadata varied by source and participant and was provided uncurated.

Samples from volunteer blood donors who had recovered from COVID-19 were contributed by a second Seattle source. Each collaborating institution followed its own protocols to collect whole blood in K2EDTA tubes. Collaborator samples were shipped for TCRbeta analysis as frozen whole blood, isolated PBMCs, or DNA extracted from either sample type. The germline V gene supplies CDR1 SGHDT and CDR2 YYEEEE. The CDR3 runs 18 amino acids, cysteine and phenylalanine included. Only the CDR3 DNA is retained, 54 bases long and in frame from the first base. Trimming accounts for 0 bases at V and 6 bases at J, while the number of junction bases matched to no gene is 15. TCRbeta CDR3 regions were amplified from genomic DNA by means of the immunoSEQ Assay, a bias-controlled multiplex PCR. For the original study's pipeline: Within the assay, amplification of reference gene primers was used to estimate how many nucleated cells each sample contained. To quantify the absolute abundance of each unique TCRbeta CDR3 rearrangement, sequence reads were collapsed and filtered. For each sample, productive Simpson clonality was calculated by taking the square root of Simpson's diversity index across productive rearrangements. Not all clones reach the TCRdb copy of this immuneACCESS table, which keeps in-frame sequences only. Checked studies attribute under half of the gap to unresolved V genes and leave the rest unexplained. V, J and clone size are those of that table, while D and trimming were read from the DNA. Here the sample has about 190,000 clones; approximately 79% occur a single time. Roughly 14% of the sample comes from the top ten.

Turning to this clone: Its antigen is currently not known. Nothing much larger sits one base from this clone, and base qualities are not available.

Sample: peripheral blood. The receptor was derived from a man in his forties or fifties who had recovered from COVID-19. This chain joins TRBV5-6 to TRBJ1-2; 9 of the junction bases match TRBD1. CDR3 protein: CASSLGFGQGLKTNGYTF. Here is the DNA: TGTGCCAGCAGCTTGGGCTTCGGACAGGGGCTCAAAACTAATGGCTACACCTTC.